The rows below give T cell receptor beta chains drawn from one sample of a study of T cell changes during pregnancy in multiple sclerosis. The data were produced by immunoSEQ multiplex PCR, yet TCRdb's version contains in-frame clones alone and is incomplete. The data hold 90,000 to 100,000 clones, with approximately 90% observed a single time. The material was peripheral blood, obtained after pregnancy. These receptors were collected from a female donor in good health, enrolled as a control in a pregnancy study. CDR3s include the opening cysteine and the closing phenylalanine or tryptophan. D genes are given only for firm matches. The size of a clone is reported for some rows only, either as once, few or many, or as a class for expanded clones.

length	V	size	D	J	CDR3	DNA
13	TRBV28	-	-	TRBJ2-7	CASSPMTVYEQYF	TGTGCCAGCAGTCCGATGACAGTCTACGAGCAGTACTTC
12	TRBV2	-	-	TRBJ1-1	CASMRGTPEAFF	TGTGCCAGCATGCGCGGGACTCCCGAAGCTTTCTTT
15	TRBV6-5	-	-	TRBJ2-2	CASSYFAGYTGELFF	TGTGCCAGCAGCTATTTTGCGGGGTACACCGGGGAGCTGTTTTTT
14	TRBV11-2	-	-	TRBJ2-3	CASIAGSFTDTQYF	TGTGCCAGCATCGCCGGGTCCTTCACAGATACGCAGTATTTT
13	TRBV2	once	TRBD1	TRBJ1-5	CASTGQGNQPQHF	TGTGCCAGCACGGGACAGGGAAATCAGCCCCAGCATTTT
12	TRBV7-8	-	-	TRBJ1-2	CASSFENYGYTF	TGTGCCAGCAGCTTTGAGAACTATGGCTACACCTTC
16	TRBV5-4	once	-	TRBJ2-3	CASSQIGGFGTDTQYF	TGTGCCAGCAGCCAAATAGGCGGTTTCGGGACAGATACGCAGTATTTT
17	TRBV19	-	TRBD2	TRBJ2-2	CASKQREVPLNTGELFF	TGTGCCAGTAAACAACGGGAGGTCCCACTGAACACCGGGGAGCTGTTTTTT
13	TRBV9	-	-	TRBJ1-1	CASSVDTNTEAFF	TGTGCCAGCAGCGTAGACACCAACACTGAAGCTTTCTTT
14	TRBV6-1	-	-	TRBJ2-3	CASRTGGGTDTQYF	TGTGCCAGCAGAACAGGGGGGGGGACAGATACGCAGTATTTT
14	TRBV7-9	once	-	TRBJ2-5	CASSLAGGQETQYF	TGTGCCAGCAGCTTAGCGGGGGGTCAAGAGACCCAGTACTTC